What follows are 32 T cell receptor beta chains derived from one specimen sequenced in a study of cytomegalovirus exposure and HLA in healthy donors. The study ran its PCR with 60 Vbeta and 13 Jbeta primers. This table comes from immunoSEQ multiplex PCR, and its TCRdb copy is limited to in-frame clones, with some not included. The sample yields 130,000 to 150,000 clones, about four fifths seen once. The sequenced sample consisted of PBMCs. These receptors were taken from a middle-aged man in good health and CMV-seronegative.

The rearrangement uses TRBV5-1 and TRBJ2-6, with 10 bases matching TRBD1. The CDR3 is 19 amino acids. Germline V gene data show CDR1 as SGHRS and CDR2 as YFSETQ. With V trimmed by 0 bases and J by 4 bases, 10 bases remained unmatched. The CDR3 DNA is TGCGCCAGCAGCTTGGTACCGGGACAGGGGCTGGGGGGGGCCAACGTCCTGACTTTC. Translation gives CASSLVPGQGLGGANVLTF.

This clone was seen a few times. The rearrangement uses TRBV28 and TRBJ1-2, with D maybe TRBD1 (5 bases). CDR3 length: 12 residues. Deletions cut 8 bases from V and 8 bases from J, with 15 bases between. The germline V gene encodes CDR1 MDHEN and CDR2 SYDVKM. This CDR3 is CASAGPQGGYTF. The CDR3 DNA follows: TGTGCCAGCGCCGGACCCCAGGGAGGCTACACCTTC.

The rearrangement joins TRBV19 to TRBJ2-4; 11 bases line up with TRBD1. This CDR3 has 15 residues. The V segment lost 7 bases and the J segment 6 bases; nucleotides outside the gene matches: 8. CDR1 and CDR2 (germline): LNHDA, SQIVND (reference sequence). The CDR3 coding sequence is TGTGCCAGTACCCCGGACAGGGGGCTTAGAAACATTCAGTACTTC. It yields the protein CASTPDRGLRNIQYF.

The J gene is TRBJ1-1, the V gene TRBV11-3; a possible D gene is TRBD1 (5 bases). The germline gives CDR1 SGHNT, CDR2 YENEEA. Trimming took off 0 bases at V and 7 bases at J, with 9 bases between the two ends. The CDR3 loop spans 13 amino acids. The chain's CDR3 is CASSLEEDSEAFF. CDR3 DNA sequence: TGTGCCAGCAGCTTAGAGGAAGACAGTGAAGCTTTCTTT.

The chain carries TRBV4-1 and TRBJ1-3, with D uncertain. The CDR3 loop spans 15 amino acids. Germline CDR1 and CDR2: MGHRA and YSYEKL. V gave up 0 bases and J gave up 2 bases, with 8 bases separating them. The CDR3 spells CASSQDQTTGNTIYF. The CDR3 bases are TGCGCCAGCAGCCAAGATCAGACAACTGGAAACACCATATATTTT.

The CDR3: CASSLTADMNYGYTF. As DNA, the CDR3 is TGCGCCAGCAGCTTGACAGCGGATATGAACTATGGCTACACCTTC. This chain uses TRBV5-1 with TRBJ1-2; D is unresolved. CDR3 length equals 15 residues. Germline values: CDR1 SGHRS, CDR2 YFSETQ. V dropped 1 base and J dropped 2 bases, with 12 bases sitting between them.

V gene TRBV4-1 combines with J gene TRBJ1-1, with TRBD1 identical over 9 bases. Germline V CDR1 and CDR2: MGHRA, YSYEKL. The CDR3 consists of 14 residues. J was trimmed by 1 base and V by 6 bases; bases with no gene match: 3. The CDR3 region is CASSLDRGNTEAFF. The CDR3 coding sequence is TGCGCCAGCAGTTTGGACAGGGGGAACACTGAAGCTTTCTTT.

The chain uses TRBV6-5 and TRBJ2-1, with 11 bases lining up with TRBD2. Trimming took 7 bases from V and 3 from J; bases not matched to a gene: 5. The germline V gene encodes CDR1 MNHEY and CDR2 SVGAGI. The CDR3 has 15 residues. CDR3 protein: CASTTGLAVYNEQFF. The DNA of the CDR3 is TGTGCCAGCACTACGGGACTAGCGGTCTACAATGAGCAGTTCTTC.

This sequence joins TRBV11-2 and TRBJ2-2; 7 nucleotides align to TRBD1. V was clipped by 6 bases and J by 6 bases; unmatched bases: 10. The CDR3 consists of 15 residues. Germline V gene data show CDR1 as SGHAT and CDR2 as FQNNGV. CDR3 in amino acids: CASSKTGSVSGELFF. The CDR3 coding sequence is TGTGCCAGCAGTAAGACAGGGTCTGTCTCCGGGGAGCTGTTTTTT.

This sequence joins TRBV1 and TRBJ1-6. TRBV1 corresponds to a pseudogene. The CDR3 runs to 14 residues. CDR3 DNA: TGCACCAGCAGCCAACCCGTGTGTCGGTCACCCCTCCACTTT. Translating gives CTSSQPVCRSPLHF.

J is TRBJ2-5 and V is TRBV27; 8 bases are a match to TRBD1. The V gene end was trimmed by 6 bases and the J gene end by 7 bases; junction bases not matched to a gene: 10. The CDR3 length is 14 residues. From germline, CDR1 is MNHEY and CDR2 SMNVEV (reference sequence). In DNA, the CDR3 is TGTGCCAGCAGCGGGACAGGCCCACTGGGGACCCAGTACTTC. Translation: CASSGTGPLGTQYF.

The chain recombines TRBV19 with TRBJ1-3; 8 nucleotides align to TRBD1. V shed 3 bases and J 5 bases; nucleotides not matched to a gene: 6. The germline gives CDR1 LNHDA, CDR2 SQIVND (reference sequence). The CDR3 is 15 residues long. DNA for the CDR3: TGTGCCAGTAGTATCCCCAGGGGGCAAAGAAACACCATATATTTT. Amino acid sequence: CASSIPRGQRNTIYF.

The rearrangement uses TRBV27 and TRBJ2-1; tentative D call: TRBD1 (5 bases). The CDR3 is 13 amino acids. Germline V gene sequence: CDR1 MNHEY, CDR2 SMNVEV (reference sequence). V shed 2 bases and J shed 7 bases, with 9 bases lying between them. The CDR3 DNA follows: TGTGCCAGCAGTTTAGGCAGGGTAAATGAGCAGTTCTTC. Translation gives CASSLGRVNEQFF.

The chain employs TRBV5-4 and TRBJ2-1; TRBD1 might be the D (6 bases). The V end lost 2 bases, the J end lost 3 bases, and 15 bases lay between the germline ends. The CDR3 is made up of 16 amino acids. Germline-derived CDR1 and CDR2 are SGHNT and YYREEE (reference sequence). CDR3 in amino acids: CASSLDPGHHYNEQFF. As DNA, the CDR3 is TGTGCCAGCAGCTTAGACCCGGGACACCACTACAATGAGCAGTTCTTC.

This sequence joins TRBV5-1 and TRBJ2-1; D may be TRBD2 (7 bases). This CDR3 has 14 amino acids. The V gene lost 0 bases and the J gene lost 5 bases, with 9 bases spanning the gap. Germline CDR1 SGHRS, CDR2 YFSETQ. CDR3 sequence reads: CASSLGEGDNEQFF. CDR3 bases: TGCGCCAGCAGCTTGGGGGAGGGGGACAATGAGCAGTTCTTC.

This clone came up once. This sequence joins TRBV11-1 and TRBJ1-2, with TRBD1 matching 8 bases. Trimming removed 5 bases from V and 6 bases from J; junction bases left unmatched: 5. This CDR3 spans 13 amino acids. In germline, CDR1 is SGHAT, CDR2 FQDESV (reference sequence). CDR3 sequence reads: CASSLMTGDGYTF. The CDR3 DNA follows: TGTGCCAGCAGCCTCATGACAGGGGATGGCTACACCTTC.

The genes are TRBV28 and TRBJ1-4; D is possibly TRBD1 (5 bases). The ends were cut back, 3 bases at V and 8 bases at J, with 7 bases in the middle. Germline assignment: CDR1 MDHEN and CDR2 SYDVKM. The CDR3 has 12 residues. CDR3 sequence: CASSLGGEKLFF. Here the CDR3 DNA reads TGTGCCAGCAGTTTGGGGGGAGAAAAACTGTTTTTT.

This clone was detected a few times. The J gene is TRBJ2-1, the V gene TRBV2, with D possibly being TRBD2 (5 bases). Germline V gene lookup returns CDR1 SNHLY and CDR2 FYNNEI. CDR3 size: 12 residues. V dropped 11 bases and J dropped 7 bases, with 15 bases sitting between them. CDR3 loop: CAGGYSRNEQFF. CDR3 bases: TGTGCCGGAGGCTATAGCAGAAATGAGCAGTTCTTC.

This chain joins TRBV5-1 and TRBJ2-1, with 15 nucleotides matching TRBD2. Germline CDR1 reads SGHRS; CDR2 reads YFSETQ. V was clipped by 4 bases and J by 3 bases; unmatched bases: 5. This CDR3 has 17 amino acids. The CDR3 DNA reads TGCGCCAGCAGCATGTTGGGACTAGCGGGGGGCTACAATGAGCAGTTCTTC. This codes for CASSMLGLAGGYNEQFF.

The chain couples TRBV19 to TRBJ2-7; 9 bases match TRBD1. Germline V gene lookup returns CDR1 LNHDA and CDR2 SQIVND (reference sequence). Losses at the gene ends were 6 bases for V and 1 base for J; bases not matched to a gene: 4. The CDR3 spans 14 residues. The CDR3 is CASSRGQGSYEQYF. The CDR3 DNA reads TGTGCCAGTAGCCGGGGACAGGGATCCTACGAGCAGTACTTC.

The V gene is TRBV19, the J gene TRBJ1-5; TRBD1 matches 8 bases. Germline-derived CDR1 and CDR2 are LNHDA and SQIVND (reference sequence). V lost 5 bases to trimming and J lost 4 bases; unmatched junction nucleotides: 7. The CDR3 covers 15 residues. The CDR3 is CASSAPRTGNQPQHF. For the CDR3, the DNA is TGTGCCAGTAGTGCACCCCGGACAGGGAATCAGCCCCAGCATTTT.

The DNA for the CDR3 is TGCAGCGTTGAGTTTGGCATCGCAACAGATACGCAGTATTTT. It yields the protein CSVEFGIATDTQYF. The gene calls are TRBV29-1 and TRBJ2-3; D not certain. The CDR3 loop spans 14 amino acids. V was clipped by 3 bases and J by 3 bases, with 13 bases between them. Germline assignment: CDR1 SQVTM and CDR2 ANQGSEA.

The chain employs TRBV5-4 and TRBJ2-5; 8 bases align to TRBD1. The ends lost 2 bases at V and 5 bases at J; junction bases unmatched: 5. The CDR3 is 14 amino acids. Germline values: CDR1 SGHNT, CDR2 YYREEE (reference sequence). CDR3 in DNA: TGTGCCAGCAGCTTACAGGGGGGCGGGGAGACCCAGTACTTC. This translates into CASSLQGGGETQYF.

V usage is TRBV6-5 and J usage is TRBJ2-7; the match to TRBD2 covers 7 bases. The length of the CDR3 is 14 residues. Germline CDR1 is MNHEY and CDR2 is SVGAGI. V lost 7 bases, J lost 7 bases, and 13 bases stayed unmatched. The CDR3: CASTIRGQGGEQYF. The CDR3 DNA follows: TGTGCCAGCACTATACGGGGTCAGGGAGGGGAGCAGTACTTC.

The CDR3 reads CASSPRQTNEKLFF. The CDR3 DNA reads TGTGCCAGCTCACCTCGACAGACTAATGAAAAACTGTTTTTT. This chain joins TRBV18 and TRBJ1-4; the D gene is possibly TRBD1 (5 bases). The CDR3 is 14 residues long. With 3 bases removed from V and 2 bases from J, the gap between germline ends came to 7 bases. CDR1 KGHSH and CDR2 LQKENI come from the germline V gene.

J is TRBJ2-1 and V is TRBV2; TRBD1 is a possible D gene (5 bases). This CDR3 contains 13 residues. Per germline, CDR1 SNHLY and CDR2 FYNNEI. Trimming took 8 bases from V and 7 from J, leaving 15 bases between them. For the CDR3, the DNA is TGTGCCAGCGCAGGGCCCGGTCGAAATGAGCAGTTCTTC. Translated, it gives CASAGPGRNEQFF.

This clone was counted between two and nine times. The DNA of the CDR3 is TGTGCCAGCAGAGGGACAGCAACTAATGAAAAACTGTTTTTT. This sequence encodes CASRGTATNEKLFF. The V call is TRBV2, the J call TRBJ1-4; TRBD1 matches at 7 bases. V was clipped by 6 bases and J by 0 bases; unmatched bases: 1. The CDR3 totals 14 residues. Germline V gene sequence: CDR1 SNHLY, CDR2 FYNNEI. Variable domain in full (rest from reference TRBV2 and TRBJ1-4): EPEVTQTPSHQVTQMGQEVILRCVPISNHLYFYWYRQILGQKVEFLVSFYNNEISEKSEIFDDQFSVERPDGSNFTLKIRSTKLEDSAMYFCASRGTATNEKLFFGSGTQLSVL.

V and J are TRBV6-5 and TRBJ1-6, with 8 bases matching TRBD1. From germline, CDR1 is MNHEY and CDR2 SVGAGI. The CDR3 has 15 residues. Losses at the gene ends were 10 bases for V and 10 bases for J; bases not matched to a gene: 15. DNA for the CDR3: TGTGCCACACACCCGGACAGGGCATATGGATCACCCCTCCACTTT. This translates into CATHPDRAYGSPLHF.

The rearrangement links TRBV5-1 to TRBJ1-4; 8 nucleotides match TRBD1. This CDR3 has 16 residues. The V segment lost 4 bases and the J segment 8 bases; nucleotides outside the gene matches: 13. Looked up from germline, CDR1 is SGHRS and CDR2 is YFSETQ. In nucleotides, the CDR3 is TGCGCCAGCAGCCTGCTGTCTGGACAGGGTCTGGAAAAACTGTTTTTT. It specifies CASSLLSGQGLEKLFF.

The rearrangement joins TRBV19 to TRBJ1-1; perhaps TRBD1 as D (6 bases). Germline assignment: CDR1 LNHDA and CDR2 SQIVND (reference sequence). Trimming took 7 bases from V and 4 from J, leaving 16 bases between them. The CDR3 loop spans 14 amino acids. The CDR3 region is CASIQQGLGTEAFF. The CDR3 region has the DNA TGTGCCAGTATCCAACAGGGTCTTGGCACTGAAGCTTTCTTT.

The chain is built from TRBV11-2 and TRBJ1-5, with TRBD1 matching over 9 bases. CDR1 is SGHAT and CDR2 is FQNNGV in the germline V gene. V gave up 5 bases and J gave up 2 bases; unmatched junction bases: 7. CDR3 length: 16 residues. The CDR3 reads CASSAWTGDGNQPQHF. In DNA form, the CDR3 reads TGTGCCAGCAGCGCCTGGACAGGGGACGGCAATCAGCCCCAGCATTTT. The whole variable domain, remainder taken from reference TRBV11-2 and TRBJ1-5, is EAGVAQSPRYKIIEKRQSVAFWCNPISGHATLYWYQQILGQGPKLLIQFQNNGVVDDSQLPKDRFSAERLKGVDSTLKIQPAKLEDSAVYLCASSAWTGDGNQPQHFGDGTRLSIL.

The chain joins TRBV15 to TRBJ2-7; 8 nucleotides align to TRBD1. Germline CDR1 LNHNV, CDR2 YYDKDF (reference sequence). V was clipped by 8 bases and J by 2 bases; unmatched bases: 2. The CDR3 has 12 amino acids. This CDR3 reads CATRDRTYEQYF. CDR3 DNA: TGTGCCACCCGGGACAGGACCTACGAGCAGTACTTC.